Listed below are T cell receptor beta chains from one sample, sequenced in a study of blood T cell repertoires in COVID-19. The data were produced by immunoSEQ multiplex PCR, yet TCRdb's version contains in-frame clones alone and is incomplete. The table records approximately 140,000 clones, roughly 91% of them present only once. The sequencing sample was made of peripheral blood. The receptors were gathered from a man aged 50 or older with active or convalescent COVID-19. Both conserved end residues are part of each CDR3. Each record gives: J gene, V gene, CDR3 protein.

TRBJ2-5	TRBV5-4	CASSSGQGKETQYF
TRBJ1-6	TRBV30	CAWIPGTFRNSPLHF
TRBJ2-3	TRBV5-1	CASSLGLAGAPRTDTQYF
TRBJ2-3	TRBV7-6	CASSSDRDRLTDTQYF
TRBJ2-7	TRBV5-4	CASSLTFNRGPGEQYF
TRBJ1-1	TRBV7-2	CASSLAPGQGYTEAFF
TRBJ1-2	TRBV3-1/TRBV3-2	CASSQKGQIQIYGYTF
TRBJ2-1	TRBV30	CAWSDTGIPRDEQFF
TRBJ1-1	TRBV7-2	CASSLRANTEAFF
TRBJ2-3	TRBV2	CASSVLAGADTQYF
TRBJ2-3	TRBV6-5	CASSRGGGGTDTQYF
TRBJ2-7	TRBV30	CAWSRDTAYEQYF
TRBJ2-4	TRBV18	CASSPTGTGGSIQYF
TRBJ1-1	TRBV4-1	CASSQRGKGTATEAFF
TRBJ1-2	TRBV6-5	CASTVGGLANYGYTF
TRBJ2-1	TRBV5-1	CASSLAQTGNEQFF
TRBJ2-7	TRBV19	CASSHRGRPSYEQYF
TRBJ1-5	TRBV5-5	CASSRTGVGNQPQHF
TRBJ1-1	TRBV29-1	CSVGGGRGRVLNTEAFF
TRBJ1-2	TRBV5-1	CASSLGTAVYGYTF
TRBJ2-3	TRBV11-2	CASSLAVDGSDTQYF
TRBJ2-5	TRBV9	CARTLRRGGKETQYF
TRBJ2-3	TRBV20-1	CSASRGQTQYF
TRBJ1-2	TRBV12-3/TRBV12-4	CASVPGSNYGYTF
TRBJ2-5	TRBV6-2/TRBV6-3	CASSFSGGPTETQYF
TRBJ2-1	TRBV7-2	CASSPLAGSSYNEQFF
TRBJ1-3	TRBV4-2	CASSQEGGLNSGNTIYF
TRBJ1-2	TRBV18	CASSPDTYYGYTF
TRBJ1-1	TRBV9	CASSRRGNTEAFF
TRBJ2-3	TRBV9	CASSVELAGSDTQYF
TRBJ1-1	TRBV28	CASSLGDMNTEAFF
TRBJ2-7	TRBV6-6	CASSPPGGSYEQYF
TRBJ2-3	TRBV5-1	CASSLAGTGGTDTQYF
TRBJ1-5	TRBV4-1	CASSQDPAQGPGGPQHF
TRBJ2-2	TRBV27	CASRRQGAANTGELFF
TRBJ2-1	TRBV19	CASSIDTQIHEQFF
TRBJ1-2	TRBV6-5	CASSNSYGYTF
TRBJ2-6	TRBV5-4	CASSLNPGGLGANVLTF
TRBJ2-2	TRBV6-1	CASSENDRANTGELFF
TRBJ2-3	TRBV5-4	CASSASPGQGTDTQYF
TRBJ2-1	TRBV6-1	CASSEAGQGAGNEQFF
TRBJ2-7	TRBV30	CAWSVPQPPYEQYF
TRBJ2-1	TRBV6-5	CASRGGNEQFF
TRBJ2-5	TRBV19	CASSIGGLAGVRETQYF
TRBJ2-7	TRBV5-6	CASSLMGLQYF
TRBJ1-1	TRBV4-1	CASSQERARTARGGTEAFF
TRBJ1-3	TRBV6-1	CASSEVLGGATLTSGNTIYF
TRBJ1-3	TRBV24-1	CATSPGQGAAGNTIYF
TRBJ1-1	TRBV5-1	CASSLLLGGLNTEAFF